The clone carrying this TCR beta chain was seen at least ten times. The antigen remains unidentified. Per the original methods: Differences in CDR3 between clinicopathological groups were drawn on to build a classifier intended to discriminate distant-metastatic papillary thyroid cancer patients. From the PCR reads, TCRdb re-called clones with MiXCR. The V and J calls and clone size come from TCRdb's table, not from the authors' own analysis. The data contain 25,000 to 30,000 clones, under 30% of them seen just once; the ten biggest clones take up around 5.5%. The CDR3 runs to 16 residues. CDR1 LNHDA and CDR2 SQIVND come from the germline V gene (reference sequence). The V and J ends lost 3 bases and 5 bases, in that order; junction bases with no gene match: 8. This record comes from a study of metastatic and nonmetastatic thyroid tumors. Study-level information: Comparison of repertoires was carried out across blood and tumor or nodule tissue from malignant and benign thyroid patients.

There were no patients who had received any treatment before thyroid surgery. Study-level findings and limits: Relative to benign nodules, malignant thyroid tumors were reportedly characterized by significantly elevated TCR beta diversity in blood and tumor.

This clonotype was sampled from a female donor with papillary thyroid cancer or a benign thyroid nodule (not recorded which). Some clones in this sample may be carry-over from other donors' samples. Material: blood. The rearrangement links TRBV19 to TRBJ2-2, with 8 positions matching TRBD2. CDR3 region: CASSIRAGGPTGELFF. The CDR3 bases are TGTGCCAGTAGTATCAGGGCGGGAGGCCCTACCGGGGAGCTGTTTTTT.